One and the same sample provided the 9 T cell receptor beta chains below, sequenced in a study of blood T cell repertoires in COVID-19. Measured with immunoSEQ multiplex PCR; TCRdb has only the in-frame clones, and not every one. This table holds hundreds of thousands of clones, 88% found once. Material: PBMCs or T cells enriched from blood (not recorded which). The receptors shown here come from a woman between 45 and 60 years old who had recovered from COVID-19.

This rearrangement joins TRBV4-3 to TRBJ2-3, with a weak D call TRBD2 (6 bases). V was clipped by 3 bases and J by 0 bases, with 13 bases between them. Germline-derived CDR1 and CDR2 are LGHNA and YSLEER. This CDR3 spans 16 amino acids. The CDR3 nucleotides are TGCGCCAGCAGCCAGGACGGGACTCGAAGCACAGATACGCAGTATTTT. Protein sequence: CASSQDGTRSTDTQYF.

Only one count was recorded for this clone. Other nucleotide sequences in the sample specify the same CDR3. The chain uses TRBV10-3 and TRBJ2-5; 8 nucleotides match TRBD1. J was trimmed by 2 bases and V by 4 bases; bases with no gene match: 3. CDR1 is ENHRY and CDR2 is SYGVKD in the germline V gene. This CDR3 is 14 amino acids long. CDR3: CAISVRDRQETQYF. The CDR3 DNA sequence: TGTGCCATCAGTGTAAGGGACAGGCAAGAGACCCAGTACTTC.

The CDR3 DNA follows: TGTGCCAGCAGTTACTTAACTAGCACAGATACGCAGTATTTT. This codes for CASSYLTSTDTQYF. The rearrangement links TRBV6-5 to TRBJ2-3; no reliable D call. The ends were cut back, 1 base at V and 0 bases at J, with 5 bases in the middle. Germline assignment: CDR1 MNHEY and CDR2 SVGAGI. CDR3 length: 14 amino acids.

The chain is built from TRBV6-5 and TRBJ1-2; D is perhaps TRBD1 (6 bases). Germline CDR1 and CDR2: MNHEY and SVGAGI. This CDR3 is 16 amino acids long. The ends were cut back, 1 base at V and 2 bases at J, with 14 bases in the middle. The chain's CDR3 is CASSYLQGRGNYGYTF. CDR3 sequence (DNA): TGTGCCAGCAGTTACTTGCAGGGAAGGGGGAACTATGGCTACACCTTC.

V usage is TRBV4-1 and J usage is TRBJ1-6; 9 bases agree with TRBD1. The germline CDR1 and CDR2 sequences are MGHRA and YSYEKL. There are 15 residues in the CDR3. V lost 4 bases, J lost 7 bases, and 5 bases stayed unmatched. The CDR3 sequence: CASSPPTGGNSPLHF. In nucleotides, the CDR3 is TGCGCCAGCAGCCCCCCGACAGGGGGAAATTCACCCCTCCACTTT.

The V call is TRBV7-3, the J call TRBJ2-1, with D tentatively TRBD1 (5 bases). The CDR3 is 14 amino acids. The V gene lost 2 bases and the J gene lost 5 bases, with 10 bases spanning the gap. Per germline, CDR1 SGHTA and CDR2 FQGTGA. CDR3 sequence (DNA): TGTGCCAGCAGCTTATCTTCAGGGCACAATGAGCAGTTCTTC. Its translation is CASSLSSGHNEQFF.

This clone was seen once. V gene TRBV7-9 combines with J gene TRBJ1-1; no definite D call. This CDR3 comprises 13 residues. CDR1 is SEHNR, CDR2 FQNEAQ, per germline (reference sequence). Trimming took 5 bases from V and 2 from J, leaving 9 bases between them. The CDR3 loop is CASSQQPNTEAFF. The CDR3, as DNA: TGTGCCAGCAGCCAACAGCCTAACACTGAAGCTTTCTTT.

The chain links TRBV6-5 to TRBJ1-1; perhaps TRBD1 as D (6 bases). This CDR3 spans 14 amino acids. Deletions cut 4 bases from V and 5 bases from J, with 14 bases between. Germline lookup yields CDR1 MNHEY and CDR2 SVGAGI. The CDR3 nucleotides read TGTGCCAGCAGTTTCAGTGGGGGCGGAACTGAAGCTTTCTTT. Translating it yields CASSFSGGGTEAFF.

CDR3: CASTQNGLAGEGETQYF. The CDR3 coding sequence is TGTGCCAGCACTCAAAATGGACTAGCGGGAGAAGGAGAGACCCAGTACTTC. V gene TRBV7-2 combines with J gene TRBJ2-5; 13 nucleotides agree with TRBD2. V shed 7 bases, J shed 4 bases, and the junction held 12 bases outside the gene matches. CDR1 is SGHTA and CDR2 is FQGNSA in the germline V gene. The CDR3 is 17 residues long.